Detailed here is one TCR beta chain. Here immunoSEQ multiplex PCR was the method, and the copy in TCRdb shows in-frame clones only, minus some. The sample lists 75,000 to 95,000 clones, 90% seen once, with more than 8% in the top ten. With 2 bases clipped from V and 1 base from J, the junction kept 3 bases outside the gene matches. This CDR3 has 16 residues. Germline values: CDR1 KGHSH, CDR2 LQKENI. The sample comes from a study of PD-L1 blockade in urothelial cancer. For the study at large: Every 3 weeks, patients received intravenous atezolizumab 1,200 mg, beginning 2014. Males with bladder-origin urothelial cancer made up about nine tenths of the roughly 29 patients. Of prior chemotherapy regimens, patients had received between 0 and 3. The median T cell count in blood samples was 140,000 to 150,000.

This sample comprised PBMCs, obtained around atezolizumab (anti-PD-L1) treatment. The rearrangement joins TRBV18 to TRBJ1-3; TRBD1 matches 9 bases. The origin of this receptor is a man aged 55 to 70 with urothelial cancer. CDR3 region: CASSPGGQGSGNTIYF. CDR3 DNA: TGTGCCAGCTCACCAGGGGGACAGGGATCTGGAAACACCATATATTTT.